This T cell receptor (beta chain) was sequenced for a study of blood T cell repertoires in COVID-19. TCRdb's copy holds only in-frame clones and misses some; the assay was immunoSEQ multiplex PCR. In the table there are more than 95,000 clones, around 85% of which are singletons. Germline V gene sequence: CDR1 ENHRY, CDR2 SYGVKD. The trim removed 6 bases at V and 5 bases at J, leaving 8 bases unmatched. The CDR3 runs 14 residues. This chain uses TRBV10-3 with TRBJ2-7; TRBD1 matches 9 bases. The receptor comes from a man aged 25-45 years with COVID-19, enrolled during active disease. The sequencing input was peripheral blood. The CDR3 spells CAISPGTGSDEQYF. CDR3 in DNA: TGTGCCATCAGCCCCGGGACAGGGTCCGACGAGCAGTACTTC.